The T cell receptor (beta chain) under discussion was sequenced for a study of CD8 T cells in ankylosing spondylitis. Study observations and caveats: The clones that were linked to disease were reported to be significantly enriched in matched synovial fluid samples from ankylosing spondylitis patients. What appeared characteristic of ankylosing spondylitis blood was a TCR beta motif of fewer than ten highly homologous variants. Earlier literature documents some of the motif variants in reactive arthritis synovial fluid and blood. Peripheral blood samples showed relatively rare disease-linked clones, and these clones were CD8+.

V lost 3 bases and J lost 4, with 13 bases in between. The CDR3 runs 14 residues. Only a few counts were recorded for this clonotype. Its matching antigen is unknown. One entry per CDR3 protein results from TCRdb running MiXCR on the 5' RACE reads. Found here are 350,000 to 400,000 distinct CDR3 sequences, more than 20% of them singletons; the top ten hold 10% to 15%. Specimen: blood, either unsorted or a sorted T cell fraction (not recorded which). The chain employs TRBV12-3 or TRBV12-4 and TRBJ2-7; a weak D match, TRBD1 (6 bases). The clonotype comes from a male donor with ankylosing spondylitis or in good health (not recorded which). In DNA form, the CDR3 reads TGTGCCAGCAGTTTGTTTGGACAGAAGTACGAGCAGTACTTC. Its translation is CASSLFGQKYEQYF.